This T cell receptor beta chain appears in the sequencing data of a study of Ad26.COV2.S vaccination and SARS-CoV-2 variants. Study-wide points: People who got the vaccine or the placebo had similar non-spike TCR breadth. Reported findings describe substantial breadth in spike-specific CD8+ and CD4+ T cell responses following vaccination.

Here immunoSEQ multiplex PCR was the method, and the copy in TCRdb shows in-frame clones only, minus some. The data hold 380,000 or so clones, with 83% observed a single time. The treatment here: roughly 20 received Ad26.COV2.S at low or high dose, single or two shots; about 5 received placebo; per-sample allocation not given. Sampling was done on day 63 after the first vaccine or placebo injection. An 18-55-year-old adult in Boston served as donor. Remarks on this clone: Its cognate antigen is unknown.

The receptor was isolated from a person between 18 and 59 years old who received the Ad26.COV2.S COVID-19 vaccine or a placebo. The sample consisted of peripheral blood, taken in a trial of Ad26.COV2.S vaccine versus placebo.

CDR3 protein: CASSRKGDSGNTIYF. In DNA, the CDR3 is TGCGCCAGCAGTCGAAAAGGGGATTCTGGAAACACCATATATTTT. The V and J genes are TRBV5-1 and TRBJ1-3, with a tentative D call TRBD1 (5 bases). V shed 5 bases and J shed 1 base, with 13 bases lying between them. From germline, CDR1 is SGHRS and CDR2 YFSETQ. The CDR3 sequence is 15 residues long.